This is a list of T cell receptor beta chains from one sample in a study of human T cells and chemical hapten exposure. TCRdb processed the RACE reads anew with MiXCR; each CDR3 protein has one entry. The repertoire includes 79,000 or so distinct CDR3 sequences, approximately 35% of them detected once, and nearly 9% sits in the top ten. Here the sequenced sample was whole blood, taken in connection with sensitization to the hapten diphenylcyclopropenone (DPC). These receptors all stem from a middle-aged man with alopecia areata. Some clones in this sample may be carry-over from other donors' samples. Both conserved end residues are part of each CDR3. D genes are given only for firm matches. Only some rows state a clone size, as once, few, many or a class for expanded clones.

j_gene | d_gene | abundance | v_gene | CDR3nt | CDR3aa
TRBJ2-1 | NA | NA | TRBV4-2 | TGTGCCAGCAGCCAAGATAAACCCCGCGGGATTGAGCAGTTCTTC | CASSQDKPRGIEQFF
TRBJ2-6 | NA | NA | TRBV19 | TGTGCCAGTAGTATCGGCAGCGCTTCTGGGGCCAACGTCCTGACTTTC | CASSIGSASGANVLTF
TRBJ1-5 | NA | NA | TRBV20-1 | TGCAGTGCTAGAGAAGGGGTTAGCAATCAGCCCCAGCATTTT | CSAREGVSNQPQHF
TRBJ2-3 | TRBD2 | few | TRBV20-1 | TGCAGTGCTAGGGACCCGGCGGGAGCTACCACAGATACGCAGTATTTT | CSARDPAGATTDTQYF
TRBJ2-7 | NA | NA | TRBV12-2 | TGTGCAAGTCGCTTAGCACTCCATTTTATTAGCGGGAGGGCCATTGACGAGCAGTACTTC | CASRLALHFISGRAIDEQYF
TRBJ2-1 | TRBD2 | once | TRBV28 | TGTGCCAGCGGTTGGACTAGCGGGAGGGCCGATGAGCAGTTCTTC | CASGWTSGRADEQFF
TRBJ2-7 | NA | NA | TRBV28 | TGTGCCAGCAGTTCCGATCCTCTTCCCTACGAGCAGTACTTC | CASSSDPLPYEQYF
TRBJ2-1 | NA | NA | TRBV13 | TGTGCCAGCAGCTTACCCCTTCGGGTAGAGCAGTTCTTC | CASSLPLRVEQFF
TRBJ2-1 | TRBD1 | NA | TRBV14 | TGTGCCAGCAGCCCCGGGACAGGGTATTCTGAGCAGTTCTTC | CASSPGTGYSEQFF
TRBJ1-6 | NA | NA | TRBV15 | TGTGCCACCAGCAGAGATTTCGACAGGTTGAATTCACCCCTCCACTTT | CATSRDFDRLNSPLHF
TRBJ2-3 | NA | few | TRBV5-1 | TGCGCCAGCAGCTTTCGGACGGTGACGGGGACTAGCACAGATACGCAGTATTTT | CASSFRTVTGTSTDTQYF
TRBJ2-1 | TRBD2 | few | TRBV19 | TGTGCCAGTAGTACCTTAGGCGGGAGGGCGCGTAATGAGCAGTTCTTC | CASSTLGGRARNEQFF
TRBJ2-1 | NA | NA | TRBV12-3/TRBV12-4 | TGTGCCAGCAGTCGGAGGGGCGAGAGCTCCTACAATGAGCAGTTCTTC | CASSRRGESSYNEQFF
TRBJ2-7 | NA | NA | TRBV28 | TGTGCCACCCGTTCCTTGGGGGCCTACGAGCAGTACTTC | CATRSLGAYEQYF
TRBJ2-5 | NA | NA | TRBV11-2 | TGTGCCAGCAACTCCGGATGGGAACAAGAGACCCAGTACTTC | CASNSGWEQETQYF
TRBJ2-7 | NA | NA | TRBV6-1 | TGTGCCAGCAGTGAAAAGTGGACCCTCGGGGAGCAGTACTTC | CASSEKWTLGEQYF
TRBJ2-1 | TRBD2 | few | TRBV7-6 | TGTGCCAGCAGCTTAGCGGGAGGGTACAATGAGCAGTTCTTC | CASSLAGGYNEQFF
TRBJ2-7 | NA | NA | TRBV6-2/TRBV6-3 | TGTGCCAGCAGTTGGTATGGGCAAGCCTACGAGCAGTACTTC | CASSWYGQAYEQYF
TRBJ2-7 | TRBD1 | NA | TRBV27 | TGTGCCAGCAGAAGAGGGACAGGGGACACCTACGAGCAGTACTTC | CASRRGTGDTYEQYF
TRBJ2-1 | NA | few | TRBV6-2/TRBV6-3 | TGTGCCAGCAGTTACTGGCACCATGAGCAGTTCTTC | CASSYWHHEQFF
TRBJ2-7 | TRBD2 | few | TRBV29-1 | TGCAGCGTTGAAACTAGCGGGAGTCGGTCCTACGAGCAGTACTTC | CSVETSGSRSYEQYF
TRBJ2-3 | TRBD2 | once | TRBV5-1 | TGCGCCAGCAGAAGCGGGAGGGTACCAGATACGCAGTATTTT | CASRSGRVPDTQYF
TRBJ2-3 | NA | NA | TRBV12-3/TRBV12-4 | TGTGCCAGCAGTCCGTGGGAGAAGTTGACAGATACGCAGTATTTT | CASSPWEKLTDTQYF
TRBJ2-7 | NA | once | TRBV7-8 | TGTGCCAGCAGCCTCGGGCTGGGGGGTTCCTACGAGCAGTACTTC | CASSLGLGGSYEQYF
TRBJ2-4 | NA | NA | TRBV20-1 | TGCAGTGCTAGAGGGGGGTGGGTCGGCAAAAACATTCAGTACTTC | CSARGGWVGKNIQYF
TRBJ2-4 | TRBD2 | NA | TRBV27 | TGTGCCAGCAGTTTGGCCGGGGGGATAGCCAAAAACATTCAGTACTTC | CASSLAGGIAKNIQYF
TRBJ2-5 | NA | NA | TRBV28 | TGTGCCAGCAGTTTATATGCCAGGGTCCAAGAGACCCAGTACTTC | CASSLYARVQETQYF
TRBJ1-1 | NA | NA | TRBV30 | TGTGCCTGGAGTAAGGGGTTGGACACTGAAGCTTTCTTT | CAWSKGLDTEAFF
TRBJ2-5 | TRBD1 | NA | TRBV7-3 | TGTGCCAGCAGCGGAGCCGGGACAGCTAAAGAGACCCAGTACTTC | CASSGAGTAKETQYF
TRBJ2-3 | NA | NA | TRBV4-2 | TGTGCCAGCAGCCAAGATCGCAGCACAGATACGCAGTATTTT | CASSQDRSTDTQYF
TRBJ2-6 | NA | few | TRBV6-5 | TGTGCCGCGGGGCTAGTTGGGGCCAACGTCCTGACTTTC | CAAGLVGANVLTF
TRBJ2-7 | NA | few | TRBV28 | TGTGCCAGCAATCGGGACGGGACCTACGAGCAGTACTTC | CASNRDGTYEQYF
TRBJ1-2 | NA | NA | TRBV3-1 | TGTGCCAGCAGCCAAGTAGGCAGGAGCTACTATGGCTACACCTTC | CASSQVGRSYYGYTF
TRBJ1-5 | NA | few | TRBV27 | TGTGCCAGCAAGGGTTCCCCCGTAGGGCCCCAGCATTTT | CASKGSPVGPQHF
TRBJ2-3 | TRBD2 | NA | TRBV12-3/TRBV12-4 | TGTGCCAGCAGTTTATTAGCGGGGAGGCCAGATACGCAGTATTTT | CASSLLAGRPDTQYF
TRBJ2-4 | NA | NA | TRBV7-3 | TGTGCCAGCAGCTTAGGGACCGCCAAAAACATTCAGTACTTC | CASSLGTAKNIQYF
TRBJ2-5 | NA | NA | TRBV5-6 | TGTGCCAGCAGCTTGACAGGGAGGGTAGAGACCCAGTACTTC | CASSLTGRVETQYF
TRBJ2-3 | TRBD2 | few | TRBV28 | TGTGCCAGCAGTTTTGGGACTAGCGGGAGCACAGATACGCAGTATTTT | CASSFGTSGSTDTQYF
TRBJ2-1 | NA | NA | TRBV20-1 | TGCAGTGCTAGAGATACGTCGGGAGTGGGCAATGAGCAGTTCTTC | CSARDTSGVGNEQFF
TRBJ2-5 | TRBD2 | NA | TRBV12-3/TRBV12-4 | TGTGCCAGCAGTTTATCTAGCGGGAGGGGCCAGTACTTC | CASSLSSGRGQYF
TRBJ1-1 | NA | few | TRBV29-1 | TGCAGCGTTGACGGCGGCAGTGAAGCTTTCTTT | CSVDGGSEAFF
TRBJ2-1 | NA | few | TRBV12-3/TRBV12-4 | TGTGCCAGCACCCCCCAGGGGAACAATGAGCAGTTCTTC | CASTPQGNNEQFF
TRBJ2-1 | NA | once | TRBV19 | TGTGCCAGTAGTATAGAGACAGGACGACTTTACAATGAGCAGTTCTTC | CASSIETGRLYNEQFF
TRBJ2-1 | NA | few | TRBV11-2 | TGTGCCAGCAACCCCTGGCGGGCCTCCTACAATGAGCAGTTCTTC | CASNPWRASYNEQFF
TRBJ2-1 | NA | NA | TRBV25-1 | TGTGCCAGCAGTGAATATGGGTTCAATGAGCAGTTCTTC | CASSEYGFNEQFF
TRBJ2-1 | NA | NA | TRBV18 | TGTGCCAGCTCACCACCGGGTAGTATTGAGCAGTTCTTC | CASSPPGSIEQFF
TRBJ2-7 | NA | NA | TRBV11-2 | TGTGCCAGCACCCACAGGGTACGAAGCGAGCAGTACTTC | CASTHRVRSEQYF
TRBJ2-3 | TRBD2 | NA | TRBV11-2 | TGTGCCAGCAGCTTAGTAGGCGGGAGACGCACAGATACGCAGTATTTT | CASSLVGGRRTDTQYF
TRBJ2-1 | TRBD1 | NA | TRBV28 | TGTGCCAGCAGTTTTCCTCCGCATGGGACAGTCCAGTTCTTC | CASSFPPHGTVQFF
TRBJ2-7 | TRBD1 | NA | TRBV14 | TGTGCCAGCAGCCAGACAGGGTCCTCCTACGAGCAGTACTTC | CASSQTGSSYEQYF
TRBJ2-1 | NA | few | TRBV5-5 | TGTGCCAGCAGCTTGGGTCCGAGCGAGCGCGATGAGCAGTTCTTC | CASSLGPSERDEQFF
TRBJ2-7 | TRBD2 | NA | TRBV6-2/TRBV6-3 | TGTGCCAGCGGCTTTACAACTAGCGGCGAGCAGTACTTC | CASGFTTSGEQYF
TRBJ2-4 | NA | few | TRBV4-1 | TGCGCCAGCAGCCAAGAATCGGGGCAGGTTAAAAACATTCAGTACTTC | CASSQESGQVKNIQYF
TRBJ2-7 | TRBD2 | few | TRBV12-3/TRBV12-4 | TGTGCCAGCAGTGAGACGGGGGGATCTTCCTACGAGCAGTACTTC | CASSETGGSSYEQYF
TRBJ2-7 | TRBD2 | once | TRBV20-1 | TGCAGTGCTTTCACGACTAGCGGCACCTACGAGCAGTACTTC | CSAFTTSGTYEQYF
TRBJ2-3 | TRBD2 | NA | TRBV20-1 | TGCAGTGCTACGAGACGGGCGGGAGGGCGCTCAGATACGCAGTATTTT | CSATRRAGGRSDTQYF